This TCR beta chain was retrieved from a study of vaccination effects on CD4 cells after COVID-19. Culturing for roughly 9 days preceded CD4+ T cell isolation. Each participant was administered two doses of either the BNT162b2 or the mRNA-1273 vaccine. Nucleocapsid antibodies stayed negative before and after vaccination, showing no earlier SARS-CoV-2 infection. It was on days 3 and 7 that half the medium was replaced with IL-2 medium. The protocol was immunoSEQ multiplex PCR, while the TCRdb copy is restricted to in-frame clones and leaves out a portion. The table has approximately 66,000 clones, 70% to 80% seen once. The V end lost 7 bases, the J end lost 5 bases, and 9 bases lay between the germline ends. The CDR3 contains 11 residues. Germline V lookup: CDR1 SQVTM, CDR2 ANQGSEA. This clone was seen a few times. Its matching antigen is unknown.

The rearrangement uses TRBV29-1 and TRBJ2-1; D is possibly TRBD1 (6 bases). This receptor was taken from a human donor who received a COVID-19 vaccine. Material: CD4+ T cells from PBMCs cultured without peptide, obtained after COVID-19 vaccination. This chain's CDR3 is CSGTANNEQFF. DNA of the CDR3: TGCAGCGGGACAGCTAACAATGAGCAGTTCTTC.